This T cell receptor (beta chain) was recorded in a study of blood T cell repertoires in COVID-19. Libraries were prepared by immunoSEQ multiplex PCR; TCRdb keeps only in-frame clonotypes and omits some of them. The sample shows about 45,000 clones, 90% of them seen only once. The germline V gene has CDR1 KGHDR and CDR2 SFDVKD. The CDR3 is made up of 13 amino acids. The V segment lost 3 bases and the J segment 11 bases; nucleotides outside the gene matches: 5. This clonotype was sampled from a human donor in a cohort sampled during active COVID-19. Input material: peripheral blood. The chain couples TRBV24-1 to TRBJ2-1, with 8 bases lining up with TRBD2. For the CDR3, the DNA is TGTGCCACCAGTGATGGGACTAGTACACAGCAGTTCTTC. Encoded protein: CATSDGTSTQQFF.